This T cell receptor beta chain emerged from a study of CD8 T cells in Susac syndrome. Overall study findings and caveats: Only a relatively small number of individuals were included in the TCR sequencing and HLA analysis.

V lost 5 bases and J lost 2; bases outside the gene matches: 6. The germline CDR1 and CDR2 sequences are SGHAT and FQNNGV. The CDR3 length is 15 residues. Turning to this clonotype: Its antigen is not known.

CD8+ and CD4+ T cells from blood underwent TCR beta sequencing, which was carried out in a high-throughput format. TEMRA cells underwent FACS enrichment and CD8+ and CD4+ T cells underwent negative isolation. Random-hexamer reverse transcription was applied to roughly 0.5 to 1 ug RNA. The amplification used immunoSEQ multiplex PCR on TCR beta CDR3; it spanned 54 Vbeta and 13 Jbeta. Each CDR3 protein is one row after TCRdb ran MiXCR on the immunoSEQ multiplex PCR reads. The sample yields about 150,000 distinct CDR3 sequences, just under 97% seen once. This receptor was obtained from a human donor with multiple sclerosis. The chain carries TRBV11-2 and TRBJ2-5; TRBD1 matches 9 bases. The sequencing sample was made of CD8+ T cells from PBMCs. The CDR3 DNA reads as TGTGCCAGCAGCCCCCGGGACAGGGCTCAAGAGACCCAGTACTTC. Protein sequence: CASSPRDRAQETQYF.